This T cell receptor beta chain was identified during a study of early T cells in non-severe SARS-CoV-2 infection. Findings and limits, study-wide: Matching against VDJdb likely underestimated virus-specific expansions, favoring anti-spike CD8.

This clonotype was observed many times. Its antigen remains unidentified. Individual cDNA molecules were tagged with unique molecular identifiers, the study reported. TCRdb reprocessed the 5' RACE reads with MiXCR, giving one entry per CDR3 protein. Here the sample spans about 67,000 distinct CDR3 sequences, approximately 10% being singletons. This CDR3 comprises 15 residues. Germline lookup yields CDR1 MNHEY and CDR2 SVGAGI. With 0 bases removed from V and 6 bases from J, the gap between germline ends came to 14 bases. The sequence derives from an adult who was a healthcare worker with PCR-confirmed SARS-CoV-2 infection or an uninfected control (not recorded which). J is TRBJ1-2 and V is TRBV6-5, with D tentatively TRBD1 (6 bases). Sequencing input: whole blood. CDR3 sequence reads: CASSYSTGYPNGYTF. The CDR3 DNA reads TGTGCCAGCAGTTACTCGACAGGATACCCCAATGGCTACACCTTC.